This is a list of T cell receptor beta chains from one sample in a study of Ad26.COV2.S vaccination and SARS-CoV-2 variants. TCRdb's copy holds only in-frame clones and misses some; the assay was immunoSEQ multiplex PCR. The table lists around 300,000 clones, about 85% of them singletons, with around 6.4% in the top ten. Material: peripheral blood, obtained in a trial of Ad26.COV2.S vaccine versus placebo. These TCRs come from a person between 18 and 60 years old who received the Ad26.COV2.S COVID-19 vaccine or a placebo. CDR3s include the opening cysteine and the closing phenylalanine or tryptophan. D genes are given only for firm matches. Expanded clones get a size class; other rows say once, few or many, or leave the size out.

abundance: -
d_gene: -
j_gene: TRBJ2-6
v_gene: TRBV6-5
CDR3nt: TGTGCCAGCAGTCCCCAGGCTGGGGCCAACGTCCTGACTTTC
CDR3aa: CASSPQAGANVLTF

abundance: -
d_gene: -
j_gene: TRBJ1-2
v_gene: TRBV30
CDR3nt: TGTGCCTGGAGTGTATTAAGAGGGGTTGGTGGAGGCTACACCTTC
CDR3aa: CAWSVLRGVGGGYTF

abundance: -
d_gene: TRBD1
j_gene: TRBJ1-5
v_gene: TRBV27
CDR3nt: TGTGCCAGCAGTTTGTGGACAGGGGTAGATCCTCAGCCCCAGCATTTT
CDR3aa: CASSLWTGVDPQPQHF

abundance: -
d_gene: -
j_gene: TRBJ1-3
v_gene: TRBV6-5
CDR3nt: TGTGCCAGCAGTCTGATTACAGGGACTGGAAACACCATATATTTT
CDR3aa: CASSLITGTGNTIYF

abundance: -
d_gene: -
j_gene: TRBJ2-3
v_gene: TRBV29-1
CDR3nt: TGCAGCGTTGAAAGCCGCATCACAGATACGCAGTATTTT
CDR3aa: CSVESRITDTQYF

abundance: once
d_gene: -
j_gene: TRBJ1-2
v_gene: TRBV28
CDR3nt: TGTGCCAGCACTACCAGGGGTGACTATGGCTACACCTTC
CDR3aa: CASTTRGDYGYTF

abundance: -
d_gene: -
j_gene: TRBJ2-2
v_gene: TRBV20-1
CDR3nt: TGCAGTGCTAGTACGCCATGGAGCGCACAAACCGGGGAGCTGTTTTTT
CDR3aa: CSASTPWSAQTGELFF

abundance: -
d_gene: -
j_gene: TRBJ1-2
v_gene: TRBV7-9
CDR3nt: TGTGCCAGCAGCTTAGCTGGGGGGCCAAACTATGGCTACACCTTC
CDR3aa: CASSLAGGPNYGYTF

abundance: -
d_gene: -
j_gene: TRBJ1-1
v_gene: TRBV18
CDR3nt: TGTGCCAGCTCACCAGGAGTTCCATCGGGGGAGGCCACTGAAGCTTTCTTT
CDR3aa: CASSPGVPSGEATEAFF

abundance: -
d_gene: -
j_gene: TRBJ2-1
v_gene: TRBV25-1
CDR3nt: TGTGCCAGCAGTCTGGGACAATACAATGAGCAGTTCTTC
CDR3aa: CASSLGQYNEQFF

abundance: -
d_gene: TRBD1
j_gene: TRBJ2-1
v_gene: TRBV5-6
CDR3nt: TGTGCCAGCAGCACGGACAGGGGCTGGGGTGAGCAGTTCTTC
CDR3aa: CASSTDRGWGEQFF

abundance: -
d_gene: -
j_gene: TRBJ2-1
v_gene: TRBV18
CDR3nt: TGTGCCAGCTCTCCAGGGGATTATGAGCAGTTCTTC
CDR3aa: CASSPGDYEQFF

abundance: -
d_gene: -
j_gene: TRBJ2-2
v_gene: TRBV5-6
CDR3nt: TGTGCCAGCAGCCCGCGGGTCCTCACCGGGGAGCTGTTTTTT
CDR3aa: CASSPRVLTGELFF

abundance: few
d_gene: TRBD1
j_gene: TRBJ1-1
v_gene: TRBV19
CDR3nt: TGTGCCAGTAGTATGGACAGGGCAGGAGCTTTCTTT
CDR3aa: CASSMDRAGAFF

abundance: few
d_gene: -
j_gene: TRBJ2-3
v_gene: TRBV11-3
CDR3nt: TGTGCCAGCAGCTTAGGCCGCACAGATACGCAGTATTTT
CDR3aa: CASSLGRTDTQYF

abundance: -
d_gene: -
j_gene: TRBJ2-5
v_gene: TRBV2
CDR3nt: TGTGCCAGCGTCCCGGACGGAGGGGAGACCCAGTACTTC
CDR3aa: CASVPDGGETQYF

abundance: -
d_gene: -
j_gene: TRBJ2-1
v_gene: TRBV27
CDR3nt: TGTGCCAGCAGTTATATGGGGCTAGCGATGAATGAGCAGTTCTTC
CDR3aa: CASSYMGLAMNEQFF

abundance: once
d_gene: TRBD1
j_gene: TRBJ1-5
v_gene: TRBV5-1
CDR3nt: TGCGCCAGCAGCTTAGGGGACAGGCCGCTCCCCAATCAGCCCCAGCATTTT
CDR3aa: CASSLGDRPLPNQPQHF

abundance: -
d_gene: -
j_gene: TRBJ1-2
v_gene: TRBV27
CDR3nt: TGTGCCAGCAGTTTAGTTCGGGATGGCTACACCTTC
CDR3aa: CASSLVRDGYTF

abundance: -
d_gene: TRBD1
j_gene: TRBJ2-7
v_gene: TRBV18
CDR3nt: TGTGCCAGCTCAGACTTCGTCGGGACAGGGTCCTACGAGCAGTACTTC
CDR3aa: CASSDFVGTGSYEQYF

abundance: -
d_gene: -
j_gene: TRBJ1-6
v_gene: TRBV7-3
CDR3nt: TGTGCCAGCAGCCCAAAGGGCTTAAGGAATTCACCCCTCCACTTT
CDR3aa: CASSPKGLRNSPLHF

abundance: -
d_gene: -
j_gene: TRBJ1-2
v_gene: TRBV7-3
CDR3nt: TGTGCCAGCAGCTTAATACCGGGAAACTATGGCTACACCTTC
CDR3aa: CASSLIPGNYGYTF

abundance: -
d_gene: -
j_gene: TRBJ2-7
v_gene: TRBV18
CDR3nt: TGTGCCAGCTCACCACCGGCAGGTCTCGAGCAGTACTTC
CDR3aa: CASSPPAGLEQYF

abundance: -
d_gene: TRBD1
j_gene: TRBJ2-7
v_gene: TRBV4-1
CDR3nt: TGCGCCAGCAGCCAAGGGACAGGCTACGAGCAGTACTTC
CDR3aa: CASSQGTGYEQYF

abundance: few
d_gene: -
j_gene: TRBJ1-3
v_gene: TRBV6-5
CDR3nt: TGTGCCAGCAGTTACTCGATGCAGGGGTCTGGAAACACCATATATTTT
CDR3aa: CASSYSMQGSGNTIYF

abundance: once
d_gene: TRBD1
j_gene: TRBJ1-5
v_gene: TRBV6-2/TRBV6-3
CDR3nt: TGTGCCAGCAGTTCTCGAGGGACAGGGGTCCGCAATCAGCCCCAGCATTTT
CDR3aa: CASSSRGTGVRNQPQHF

abundance: -
d_gene: -
j_gene: TRBJ2-5
v_gene: TRBV12-3/TRBV12-4
CDR3nt: TGTGCCAGCAGTTTATTGGGCAAAGAGACCCAGTACTTC
CDR3aa: CASSLLGKETQYF

abundance: -
d_gene: -
j_gene: TRBJ1-5
v_gene: TRBV28
CDR3nt: TGTGCCAGCAGGCGTATCCCGGACGGGAATCAGCCCCAGCATTTT
CDR3aa: CASRRIPDGNQPQHF

abundance: -
d_gene: TRBD1
j_gene: TRBJ1-4
v_gene: TRBV3-1/TRBV3-2
CDR3nt: TGTGCCAGCAGCCAAGGACAGGGAGGGCGAAAACTGTTTTTT
CDR3aa: CASSQGQGGRKLFF

abundance: -
d_gene: -
j_gene: TRBJ2-2
v_gene: TRBV4-3
CDR3nt: TGCGCCAGCAGCCAAGATGCGGGGGCGGCCGGGGAGCTGTTTTTT
CDR3aa: CASSQDAGAAGELFF

abundance: -
d_gene: TRBD2
j_gene: TRBJ2-1
v_gene: TRBV28
CDR3nt: TGTGCCAGCAGCCTTTTCTCGGGGGGGGCTTCCTACAATGAGCAGTTCTTC
CDR3aa: CASSLFSGGASYNEQFF

abundance: -
d_gene: -
j_gene: TRBJ1-6
v_gene: TRBV7-9
CDR3nt: TGTGCCAGCAGCTTAGAATCTTCACCCCTCCACTTT
CDR3aa: CASSLESSPLHF

abundance: -
d_gene: -
j_gene: TRBJ2-2
v_gene: TRBV7-2
CDR3nt: TGTGCCAGCAGCTTAAATGGACAGACGAACACCGGGGAGCTGTTTTTT
CDR3aa: CASSLNGQTNTGELFF

abundance: -
d_gene: -
j_gene: TRBJ2-1
v_gene: TRBV7-8
CDR3nt: TGTGCCAGCAGCCCCGGGGTGGTTTCTGCGTTCTTC
CDR3aa: CASSPGVVSAFF

abundance: -
d_gene: -
j_gene: TRBJ2-6
v_gene: TRBV30
CDR3nt: TGTGCCTGGAGTGTATCTGTAAGCTCTGGGGCCAACGTCCTGACTTTC
CDR3aa: CAWSVSVSSGANVLTF

abundance: -
d_gene: TRBD1
j_gene: TRBJ1-4
v_gene: TRBV6-6
CDR3nt: TGTGCCAGCAGTCCCCGCAGGGGGGCAATTGCAACTAATGAAAAACTGTTTTTT
CDR3aa: CASSPRRGAIATNEKLFF

abundance: -
d_gene: -
j_gene: TRBJ2-5
v_gene: TRBV20-1
CDR3nt: TGCAGTGCTAGTCCAAGAGAGACCCAGTACTTC
CDR3aa: CSASPRETQYF

abundance: -
d_gene: TRBD2
j_gene: TRBJ2-4
v_gene: TRBV19
CDR3nt: TGTGCCAGTAGTCCTCGTAGCGGGGTGGTTCAGTACTTC
CDR3aa: CASSPRSGVVQYF

abundance: -
d_gene: -
j_gene: TRBJ2-7
v_gene: TRBV6-5
CDR3nt: TGTGCCAGCAGACGACTAAGTGACAGTTCTGGTCTACCTACCTTC
CDR3aa: CASRRLSDSSGLPTF

abundance: -
d_gene: -
j_gene: TRBJ2-2
v_gene: TRBV11-3
CDR3nt: TGTGCCAGCAGCTTACAAGAGTCCGGGGAGCTGTTTTTT
CDR3aa: CASSLQESGELFF

abundance: -
d_gene: -
j_gene: TRBJ2-5
v_gene: TRBV7-2
CDR3nt: TGTGCCAGCAGCTTAGCGGCTAACCAAGAGACCCAGTACTTC
CDR3aa: CASSLAANQETQYF

abundance: -
d_gene: TRBD1
j_gene: TRBJ2-7
v_gene: TRBV19
CDR3nt: TGTGCCAGTAGTCCAGAGACAGGGGCCGCCTACGAGCAGTACTTC
CDR3aa: CASSPETGAAYEQYF

abundance: -
d_gene: -
j_gene: TRBJ1-2
v_gene: TRBV6-2/TRBV6-3
CDR3nt: TGTGCCAGCAGTTACTCGGCCAGGGTCGATGGCTACACCTTC
CDR3aa: CASSYSARVDGYTF

abundance: -
d_gene: -
j_gene: TRBJ2-4
v_gene: TRBV30
CDR3nt: TGTGCCTGGAGACGACTGAATCTACTAGCCAAAAACATTCAGTACTTC
CDR3aa: CAWRRLNLLAKNIQYF

abundance: -
d_gene: -
j_gene: TRBJ2-2
v_gene: TRBV30
CDR3nt: TGTGCCTGGAGGACAATACCGGACAGCCTCACCGGGGAGCTGTTTTTT
CDR3aa: CAWRTIPDSLTGELFF

abundance: -
d_gene: -
j_gene: TRBJ1-2
v_gene: TRBV30
CDR3nt: TGTGCCTGGAGGGGGGTCGACTATGGCTACACCTTC
CDR3aa: CAWRGVDYGYTF